This TCR beta chain was profiled in a study of cytomegalovirus exposure and HLA in healthy donors. Whole-study results and caveats: CMV serostatus was the only immune exposure information that was available.

Concerning this clone: Its antigen is as yet unknown.

The V and J ends lost 1 base and 6 bases, in that order; junction bases with no gene match: 17. Germline V gives CDR1 SEHNR, CDR2 FQNEAQ (reference sequence). The CDR3 is made up of 19 amino acids. The study ran its PCR with 60 Vbeta and 13 Jbeta primers. Only in-frame clones appear in the TCRdb table, and some are missing; sequencing was by immunoSEQ multiplex PCR. The sample lists approximately 79,000 clones; roughly 80% were seen once. The receptor comes from a boy under 18 in good health and CMV-seronegative. The sequenced sample consisted of PBMCs. V and J are TRBV7-9 and TRBJ1-5, with TRBD1 matching over 8 bases. The CDR3 spells CASSLDRRTGNPRSQPQHF. CDR3 bases: TGTGCCAGCAGCTTAGATCGAAGGACAGGGAATCCGAGGAGTCAGCCCCAGCATTTT. Supplemented by reference TRBV7-9 and TRBJ1-5, the full variable domain reads DTGVSQNPRHKITKRGQNVTFRCDPISEHNRLYWYRQTLGQGPEFLTYFQNEAQLEKSRLLSDRFSAERPKGSFSTLEIQRTEQGDSAMYLCASSLDRRTGNPRSQPQHFGDGTRLSIL.